This TCR beta chain is from a study of blood T cell repertoires in COVID-19. Study summary: From the United States, Italy and Spain came samples of acute and convalescent COVID-19.

The CDR3 has 14 amino acids. V dropped 2 bases and J dropped 6; count of bases not matched to a gene: 4. CDR1 and CDR2 (germline): SGHNT, YENEEA. Generated by immunoSEQ multiplex PCR, the TCRdb table keeps only in-frame clones and is missing some. The sample lists around 250,000 clones, roughly 85% occurring once. The age range of participants was 18 to 89 years, with residence in roughly 25 US areas. Categorization into cohorts depended on clinical history that participants reported. This clone was counted a single time. The chain carries TRBV11-3 and TRBJ2-7; TRBD2 matches at 10 bases. Input material: PBMCs or T cells enriched from blood (not recorded which). The receptor's source is a woman between 45 and 60 years old with acute COVID-19. The CDR3 DNA follows: TGTGCCAGCAGCTTACAGAGCGGGGGGGCCGAGCAGTACTTC. Encoded protein: CASSLQSGGAEQYF. Drawing the rest from reference TRBV11-3 and TRBJ2-7, the complete variable domain is EAGVVQSPRYKIIEKKQPVAFWCNPISGHNTLYWYLQNLGQGPELLIRYENEEAVDDSQLPKDRFSAERLKGVDSTLKIQPAELGDSAVYLCASSLQSGGAEQYFGPGTRLTVT.